What follows describes a single T cell receptor (beta chain). In the authors' workflow: Estimation of nucleated cell counts was performed using reference gene primer amplification. Here immunoSEQ multiplex PCR was the method, and the copy in TCRdb shows in-frame clones only, minus some. D and trimming come from the DNA, and the V and J calls and clone size come from that table. Of about 200,000 clones in the sample, 90% were seen once. This entry is derived from a study of blood T cell repertoires in COVID-19. Study context: The study drew acute and convalescent COVID-19 samples from the United States, Italy and Spain.

This CDR3 has 15 residues. Germline CDR1 reads SEHNR; CDR2 reads FQNEAQ (reference sequence). V was shortened by 5 bases and J by 3 bases, with 17 bases between the two germline ends. V usage is TRBV7-9 and J usage is TRBJ2-7; D perhaps matches TRBD1 (6 bases). This sequence originates from a man aged 50 or older with acute or convalescent COVID-19. Input material: peripheral blood. The CDR3 spells CASSPHAGADYEQYF. The DNA of the CDR3 is TGTGCCAGCAGCCCCCACGCAGGGGCGGACTACGAGCAGTACTTC.